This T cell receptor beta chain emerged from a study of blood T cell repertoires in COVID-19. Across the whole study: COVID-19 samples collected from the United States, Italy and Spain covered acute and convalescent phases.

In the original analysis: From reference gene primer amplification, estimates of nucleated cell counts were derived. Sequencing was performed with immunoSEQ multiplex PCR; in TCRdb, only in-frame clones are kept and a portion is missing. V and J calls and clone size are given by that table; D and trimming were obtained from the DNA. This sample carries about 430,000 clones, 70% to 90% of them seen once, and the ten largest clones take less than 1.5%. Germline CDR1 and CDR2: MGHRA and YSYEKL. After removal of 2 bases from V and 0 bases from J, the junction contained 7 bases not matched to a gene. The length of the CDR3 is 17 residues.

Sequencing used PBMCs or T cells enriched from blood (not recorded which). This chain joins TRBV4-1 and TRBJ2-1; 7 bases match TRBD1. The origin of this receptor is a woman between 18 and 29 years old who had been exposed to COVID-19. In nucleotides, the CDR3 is TGCGCCAGCAGCCAAAACGCCCGGGACAGCTCCTACAATGAGCAGTTCTTC. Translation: CASSQNARDSSYNEQFF.